A selection of T cell receptor beta chains follows, all from one sample in a study of blood T cell repertoires in COVID-19. TCRdb keeps only in-frame clones here, not all; method: immunoSEQ multiplex PCR. The sample contains about 170,000 clones, roughly 84% of which appear only once. Specimen: peripheral blood. The receptors stem from a man between 45 and 60 years old with active or convalescent COVID-19. Each CDR3 is given with its conserved first and last residue. Each record gives: D gene, V gene, J gene, clone size, CDR3 protein, CDR3 DNA. The D gene is left open where the match is weak. Not every row has a clone size; where given, it reads once, few, many or a size class.

d_call: -; v_call: TRBV7-7; j_call: TRBJ2-1; clone_size: -; cdr3_aa: CASSLLPFSSAERNEQFF; cdr3_nt: TGTGCTAGCAGCCTACTACCCTTCAGTTCCGCCGAGAGGAATGAGCAGTTCTTC
d_call: TRBD1; v_call: TRBV7-9; j_call: TRBJ1-1; clone_size: -; cdr3_aa: CASSPKGTENTEAFF; cdr3_nt: TGTGCCAGCAGCCCCAAGGGGACAGAGAACACTGAAGCTTTCTTT
d_call: -; v_call: TRBV14; j_call: TRBJ1-2; clone_size: -; cdr3_aa: CASSPSGTWNYGYTF; cdr3_nt: TGTGCCAGCAGCCCATCCGGGACATGGAACTATGGCTACACCTTC
d_call: TRBD1; v_call: TRBV10-3; j_call: TRBJ1-1; clone_size: -; cdr3_aa: CAASGTQGAEAFF; cdr3_nt: TGTGCCGCATCCGGGACCCAGGGGGCTGAAGCTTTCTTT
d_call: TRBD2; v_call: TRBV4-1; j_call: TRBJ2-3; clone_size: -; cdr3_aa: CASSQQLSTGTSGGNRDTQYF; cdr3_nt: TGCGCCAGCAGCCAACAACTAAGCACCGGGACTAGCGGGGGGAATAGGGATACGCAGTATTTT
d_call: -; v_call: TRBV24-1; j_call: TRBJ1-4; clone_size: few; cdr3_aa: CATSDGGNEKLFF; cdr3_nt: TGTGCCACCAGTGATGGCGGAAATGAAAAACTGTTTTTT
d_call: TRBD1; v_call: TRBV30; j_call: TRBJ2-5; clone_size: -; cdr3_aa: CAWTPNLRTGGLGETQYF; cdr3_nt: TGTGCCTGGACCCCTAACCTCCGGACAGGGGGTTTGGGAGAGACCCAGTACTTC
d_call: -; v_call: TRBV20-1; j_call: TRBJ1-4; clone_size: -; cdr3_aa: CSASGRASGQSTNEKLFF; cdr3_nt: TGCAGTGCTAGTGGGCGGGCCTCAGGACAGTCAACTAATGAAAAACTGTTTTTT
d_call: TRBD1; v_call: TRBV25-1; j_call: TRBJ1-2; clone_size: -; cdr3_aa: CASSTGVDYTF; cdr3_nt: TGTGCCAGCAGCACAGGGGTGGACTACACCTTC
d_call: -; v_call: TRBV4-3; j_call: TRBJ2-1; clone_size: -; cdr3_aa: CASSQDAEDSYNEQFF; cdr3_nt: TGCGCCAGCAGCCAAGATGCGGAAGACTCCTACAATGAGCAGTTCTTC
d_call: -; v_call: TRBV25-1; j_call: TRBJ1-2; clone_size: -; cdr3_aa: CASSEPQRNYGYTF; cdr3_nt: TGTGCCAGCAGTGAGCCCCAGAGGAACTATGGCTACACCTTC
d_call: -; v_call: TRBV21-1; j_call: TRBJ2-5; clone_size: -; cdr3_aa: CASQLGTRDRPKETQYF; cdr3_nt: TGTGCCAGCCAGCTAGGAACCCGGGACAGACCGAAAGAGACCCAGTACTTC
d_call: TRBD2; v_call: TRBV20-1; j_call: TRBJ2-3; clone_size: -; cdr3_aa: CSASFRAGGQGDTQYF; cdr3_nt: TGCAGTGCTAGTTTCCGAGCGGGAGGCCAGGGAGATACGCAGTATTTT
d_call: -; v_call: TRBV21-1; j_call: TRBJ2-1; clone_size: -; cdr3_aa: CASSSKGSSGRVGNEQFF; cdr3_nt: TGTGCCAGCAGCTCCAAGGGATCTAGCGGGAGGGTGGGCAATGAGCAGTTCTTC
d_call: TRBD1; v_call: TRBV15; j_call: TRBJ2-3; clone_size: -; cdr3_aa: CATSRARQGSFSRTDTQYF; cdr3_nt: TGTGCCACCAGCCGAGCGCGACAGGGATCATTTTCTCGCACAGATACGCAGTATTTT
d_call: TRBD1; v_call: TRBV27; j_call: TRBJ1-4; clone_size: -; cdr3_aa: CASSLSRGGGEKLFF; cdr3_nt: TGTGCCAGCAGTTTATCTCGAGGGGGCGGTGAAAAACTGTTTTTT
d_call: -; v_call: TRBV3-1/TRBV3-2; j_call: TRBJ2-4; clone_size: -; cdr3_aa: CASSQDWGGNKNIQYF; cdr3_nt: TGTGCCAGCAGCCAAGATTGGGGGGGCAACAAAAACATTCAGTACTTC
d_call: TRBD1; v_call: TRBV6-5; j_call: TRBJ1-4; clone_size: -; cdr3_aa: CASSYLTGGEKLFF; cdr3_nt: TGTGCCAGCAGTTACCTGACAGGGGGGGAAAAACTGTTTTTT
d_call: -; v_call: TRBV3-1/TRBV3-2; j_call: TRBJ1-5; clone_size: -; cdr3_aa: CASSQGAGMSNQPQHF; cdr3_nt: TGTGCCAGCAGCCAAGGAGCGGGGATGAGCAATCAGCCCCAGCATTTT
d_call: TRBD2; v_call: TRBV7-7; j_call: TRBJ2-2; clone_size: -; cdr3_aa: CASSPSLAGGSTGELFF; cdr3_nt: TGTGCTAGCAGCCCATCCTTAGCGGGGGGTTCCACCGGGGAGCTGTTTTTT
d_call: TRBD1; v_call: TRBV19; j_call: TRBJ1-6; clone_size: -; cdr3_aa: CASSGDRASSPLHF; cdr3_nt: TGTGCCAGTAGTGGGGACAGGGCGTCGTCACCCCTCCACTTT
d_call: -; v_call: TRBV12-5; j_call: TRBJ2-5; clone_size: -; cdr3_aa: CASGVGVVETQYF; cdr3_nt: TGTGCTAGTGGCGTAGGGGTGGTGGAGACCCAGTACTTC
d_call: TRBD1; v_call: TRBV4-3; j_call: TRBJ1-5; clone_size: few; cdr3_aa: CASSQSLPGQGGNQPQHF; cdr3_nt: TGCGCCAGCAGCCAATCTCTTCCGGGACAGGGAGGCAATCAGCCCCAGCATTTT
d_call: -; v_call: TRBV7-9; j_call: TRBJ2-1; clone_size: -; cdr3_aa: CASILQGLNNEQFF; cdr3_nt: TGTGCCAGCATCCTGCAGGGGCTGAACAATGAGCAGTTCTTC
d_call: -; v_call: TRBV3-1/TRBV3-2; j_call: TRBJ2-5; clone_size: -; cdr3_aa: CASSQLLGRETQYF; cdr3_nt: TGTGCCAGCAGCCAATTACTAGGACGGGAGACCCAGTACTTC
d_call: -; v_call: TRBV4-3; j_call: TRBJ1-3; clone_size: -; cdr3_aa: CASSQDNNSGNTIYF; cdr3_nt: TGCGCCAGCAGCCAAGATAACAACTCTGGAAACACCATATATTTT
d_call: -; v_call: TRBV2; j_call: TRBJ2-5; clone_size: -; cdr3_aa: CASIRTLQETQYF; cdr3_nt: TGTGCCAGCATTAGGACACTCCAAGAGACCCAGTACTTC